These 5 T cell receptor beta chains were all obtained from the same sample, sequenced in a study of neurological immune-mediated disorders. TCRdb used MiXCR to reprocess the 5' RACE reads, holding one entry per CDR3 protein. The table has approximately 89,000 distinct CDR3 sequences, around 14% seen once. Time point: longitudinal time-point 2. Input material: PBMCs. The receptor source for this set is a female donor with HTLV-1-associated myelopathy (HAM/TSP).

This clonotype was counted many times. The chain links TRBV4-2 to TRBJ2-7; 10 bases are shared with TRBD2. With 2 bases clipped from V and 1 base from J, the junction kept 5 bases outside the gene matches. The germline CDR1 and CDR2 sequences are LGHNA and YNFKEQ. This CDR3 has 16 residues. The CDR3 sequence: CASSQSGGAWSYEQYF. The DNA of the CDR3 is TGTGCCAGCAGCCAAAGCGGGGGGGCTTGGTCCTACGAGCAGTACTTC.

Ten or more counts support this clonotype. V usage is TRBV12-3 or TRBV12-4 and J usage is TRBJ2-1; 13 bases match TRBD2. The CDR3 is 15 residues long. J gave up 6 bases and V 5 bases, and 4 bases lay outside the gene matches. This CDR3 is CASSLTSGGANEQFF. The CDR3 DNA is TGTGCCAGCAGTCTTACTAGCGGGGGGGCCAATGAGCAGTTCTTC.

This clonotype was recorded a few times. This chain joins TRBV5-1 and TRBJ2-1, with D possibly called TRBD1 or TRBD2 (5 bases each). Trimming took off 4 bases at V and 9 bases at J, with 17 bases between the two ends. Germline V lookup: CDR1 SGHRS, CDR2 YFSETQ. The CDR3 is 14 residues long. CDR3 in amino acids: CASSGPGPAVEQFF. In DNA, the CDR3 is TGCGCCAGCAGCGGTCCGGGACCAGCTGTTGAGCAGTTCTTC. Supplemented by reference TRBV5-1 and TRBJ2-1, the full variable domain reads KAGVTQTPRYLIKTRGQQVTLSCSPISGHRSVSWYQQTPGQGLQFLFEYFSETQRNKGNFPGRFSGRQFSNSRSEMNVSTLELGDSALYLCASSGPGPAVEQFFGPGTRLTVL.

This clonotype was seen ten or more times. The chain links TRBV7-9 to TRBJ2-2, with D perhaps given as TRBD1 or TRBD2 (5 bases each). This CDR3 has 17 amino acids. Trimming took 2 bases from V and 5 from J, leaving 18 bases between them. The germline gives CDR1 SEHNR, CDR2 FQNEAQ (reference sequence). CDR3 in amino acids: CASSLPGPTVVTGELFF. CDR3 nucleotides: TGTGCCAGCAGCTTACCGGGACCTACCGTAGTAACCGGGGAGCTGTTTTTT.

At least ten counts were recorded for this clonotype. This chain joins TRBV5-1 and TRBJ2-7; D is undetermined. The germline V and J ends were trimmed by 4 bases and 7 bases, with 21 bases remaining between them. The CDR3 spans 15 residues. From germline, CDR1 is SGHRS and CDR2 YFSETQ. The CDR3 bases are TGCGCCAGCAGCCCCGCAGATCCCCCCCAAAGGGAGCAGTACTTC. Protein sequence: CASSPADPPQREQYF.